This TCR beta chain was observed in a study of cytomegalovirus exposure and HLA in healthy donors. Points from the study as a whole: Researchers reported in a later analysis that a missense DCLRE1C variant was tied to TCR beta V- and J-gene trimming.

Primers: 60 Vbeta forward and 13 Jbeta reverse. Clones were sequenced by immunoSEQ multiplex PCR, and TCRdb holds only the in-frame ones, with some missing. The sample lists roughly 160,000 clones; 70% to 85% were seen once. With regard to this clone: Its antigen is not known.

Trimming pared 3 bases from V and 9 bases from J, leaving 18 bases between. The CDR3 runs to 15 residues. Per germline, CDR1 SGHRS and CDR2 YFSETQ. Donors likely had unrecorded immune exposures despite being nominally healthy when sampled. This TCR was sampled from a man aged 40-50 years in good health and CMV-seronegative. V usage is TRBV5-1 and J usage is TRBJ2-2; possibly TRBD2 for D (5 bases). What was sequenced was PBMCs. The CDR3 loop reads CASSSEDRSFRELFF. The CDR3 nucleotides read TGCGCCAGCAGCTCGGAGGACCGCAGCTTCCGGGAGCTGTTTTTT.